This is a list of T cell receptor beta chains from one sample in a study of cytomegalovirus exposure and HLA in healthy donors. Sequenced by immunoSEQ multiplex PCR; TCRdb stores in-frame clones only, minus some. The sample carries roughly 160,000 clones, 70% to 80% recorded once. The sample comprised PBMCs. Receptor source: a woman aged 45-65 years in good health and CMV-seronegative. Both conserved end residues are part of each CDR3. The order of the fields is V gene, clone size, J gene, CDR3 length, D gene, CDR3 DNA, CDR3 protein. The D gene is left open where the match is weak. Where a row states a size, it is once, few, many or the class of an expanded clone; other rows omit it.

>TRBV5-6|.|TRBJ1-2|12|.
TGTGCCAGCAGCATCAGGGACTCTGGCTACACCTTC
CASSIRDSGYTF
>TRBV7-6|.|TRBJ1-5|14|.
TGTGCCAGCAGCTTATCGGTGGGCAATCAGCCCCAGCATTTT
CASSLSVGNQPQHF
>TRBV18|.|TRBJ2-1|15|.
TGTGCCAGCTCACGTAACCGGAGGGGATCCAATGAGCAGTTCTTC
CASSRNRRGSNEQFF
>TRBV18|.|TRBJ2-7|15|TRBD1
TGTGCCAGCTCACCCCTCCGGGACAGATCCTACGAGCAGTACTTC
CASSPLRDRSYEQYF
>TRBV5-6|.|TRBJ1-2|16|TRBD1
TGTGCCAGCAGCCCAAGGACAGGGAACACTAACTATGGCTACACCTTC
CASSPRTGNTNYGYTF
>TRBV9|.|TRBJ2-4|15|.
TGTGCCAGCACTCGAGAGCCGACGATGGAGAACATTCAGTACTTC
CASTREPTMENIQYF
>TRBV19|.|TRBJ1-5|14|.
TGTGCCAGTAGTACCACAGGGACCAATCAGCCCCAGCATTTT
CASSTTGTNQPQHF
>TRBV6-4|.|TRBJ2-3|19|TRBD2
TGTGCCAGCAGTGATAGTATAGTAGCGGGAGGGGAGGGGACAGATACGCAGTATTTT
CASSDSIVAGGEGTDTQYF
>TRBV6-5|few|TRBJ2-1|15|TRBD2
TGTGCCAGCAGTCCTCTAGCGGGAGACGGGAATGAGCAGTTCTTC
CASSPLAGDGNEQFF
>TRBV19|.|TRBJ2-1|15|TRBD2
TGTGCCAGTATGGTGGGACTAGGATCCCCCAATGAGCAGTTCTTC
CASMVGLGSPNEQFF
>TRBV6-5|.|TRBJ2-7|15|.
TGTGCCAGCAGTTACTCATCCGAAGGGGTCCGAGGCGAGTACTTC
CASSYSSEGVRGEYF
>TRBV9|.|TRBJ2-1|17|TRBD2
TGTGCCAGCAGCGTAGACGGGGCGGGAGATGTTCGGAATGAGCAGTTCTTC
CASSVDGAGDVRNEQFF
>TRBV28|.|TRBJ1-1|11|.
TGTGCCAGCAGCGGCAGGACTGAAGCTTTCTTT
CASSGRTEAFF
>TRBV7-3|.|TRBJ2-7|15|TRBD2
TGTGCCAGCAGCCCCGGACTAGCGAGACCCTACGAGCAGTACTTC
CASSPGLARPYEQYF
>TRBV18|.|TRBJ2-3|17|TRBD2
TGTGCCAGCTCACCACCAGCTAGCGGGAGCGGCACAGATACGCAGTATTTT
CASSPPASGSGTDTQYF
>TRBV28|.|TRBJ2-7|13|TRBD1
TGTGCCAGCAGTTTAACAGGGGTCTACGAGCAGTACTTC
CASSLTGVYEQYF
>TRBV7-9|once|TRBJ2-5|14|.
TGTGCCAGCAGCCCCCCGCTACGCCAAGAGACCCAGTACTTC
CASSPPLRQETQYF
>TRBV7-6|.|TRBJ2-3|15|TRBD2
TGTGCCAGCAGCTTAGCGGGAGGGTACACAGATACGCAGTATTTT
CASSLAGGYTDTQYF
>TRBV27|.|TRBJ1-5|13|.
TGTGCCAGCAGTTTAGCGGGAAATCGGCCCCAGCATTTT
CASSLAGNRPQHF
>TRBV28|.|TRBJ2-5|15|.
TGTGCCAGCAGTTCTACCAGAGGGGGGGCGGAGACCCAGTACTTC
CASSSTRGGAETQYF
>TRBV11-1|.|TRBJ2-5|15|TRBD1
TGTGCCAGCAGCTTAGCGACAGGGTTCTCGGAGACCCAGTACTTC
CASSLATGFSETQYF
>TRBV5-6|.|TRBJ1-2|15|TRBD1
TGTGCCAGCAGCTTGAACAGGGGGCAGTACTATGGCTACACCTTC
CASSLNRGQYYGYTF
>TRBV10-3|few|TRBJ1-1|12|TRBD1
TGTGCCATCAGGCATACAGGGGACGACGCTTTCTTT
CAIRHTGDDAFF
>TRBV5-1|.|TRBJ2-5|16|TRBD1
TGCGCCAGCAGCTTGGCCGTCGGGACAGGGCAAGAGACCCAGTACTTC
CASSLAVGTGQETQYF
>TRBV27|.|TRBJ1-5|18|TRBD1
TGTGCCAGCAGTTCCCGACAGGGGGCGGAAGTATGGGGTCAGCCCCAGCATTTT
CASSSRQGAEVWGQPQHF
>TRBV18|few|TRBJ1-4|16|.
TGTGCCAGCTCACCAGGTGGGGCAGGGGATAATGAAAAACTGTTTTTT
CASSPGGAGDNEKLFF
>TRBV18|once|TRBJ2-1|15|TRBD2
TGTGCCAGCTCACCCTACGCGACTAGCGTAAGTGAGCAGTTCTTC
CASSPYATSVSEQFF
>TRBV30|.|TRBJ1-5|19|TRBD1
TGTGCCTGGAGGGCAGGGGGCGAAGAAGTCTCGGGGCACAATCAGCCCCAGCATTTT
CAWRAGGEEVSGHNQPQHF
>TRBV18|.|TRBJ2-7|16|.
TGTGCCAGCTCACTAGAACTGGACCGATCGCTAGCCGAGCAGTACTTC
CASSLELDRSLAEQYF
>TRBV4-3|.|TRBJ1-1|15|.
TGCGCCAGCAGCCAAGGGAGGGGTTTGAACACTGAAGCTTTCTTT
CASSQGRGLNTEAFF
>TRBV28|few|TRBJ2-7|15|TRBD2
TGTGCCAGCAGTTTAAAACTAGCGGGAGCCTACGAGCAGTACTTC
CASSLKLAGAYEQYF
>TRBV10-1|.|TRBJ2-7|14|.
TGCGCCAGCAGTGTCGGCCAGGGCCCCTACGAGCAGTACTTC
CASSVGQGPYEQYF
>TRBV29-1|.|TRBJ1-1|16|TRBD1
TGCAGCGTTGAAGGACGGACAGGGCGCGGGCCCACTGAAGCTTTCTTT
CSVEGRTGRGPTEAFF
>TRBV7-2|.|TRBJ2-4|16|TRBD1
TGTGCCAGCAGGGATACAGGGGGCATTGACAAAAACATTCAGTACTTC
CASRDTGGIDKNIQYF
>TRBV30|.|TRBJ2-3|14|TRBD2
TGTGCCTGGAGTGCGGGACTAGCCCTCGATACGCAGTATTTT
CAWSAGLALDTQYF
>TRBV28|.|TRBJ1-1|15|.
TGTGCCTCACTACGCGGGGGCACAGAGAACACTGAAGCTTTCTTT
CASLRGGTENTEAFF
>TRBV5-1|.|TRBJ2-5|12|.
TGCGCCAGCAGCTTGGCGTTAGAGACCCAGTACTTC
CASSLALETQYF
>TRBV10-3|.|TRBJ2-7|13|.
TGTGCCATCACGGCGGCAGGAGGAGACGAGCAGTACTTC
CAITAAGGDEQYF
>TRBV5-4|once|TRBJ2-5|13|.
TGTGCCAGCAGATCGGACAGCGAAGAGACCCAGTACTTC
CASRSDSEETQYF
>TRBV4-1|.|TRBJ1-1|14|TRBD1
TGCGCCAGCAGCTACCGGGACAGGGACACTGAAGCTTTCTTT
CASSYRDRDTEAFF
>TRBV28|.|TRBJ2-7|12|.
TGTGCCAGCAGTTTAGCAGGGGACGAGCAGTACTTC
CASSLAGDEQYF
>TRBV10-2|.|TRBJ2-4|12|.
TGCGCCAGCAGTCCAGCTAGCGACATTCAGTACTTC
CASSPASDIQYF
>TRBV28|.|TRBJ1-2|13|.
TGTGCCAGCAGTTCCAGGGTTCTCTATGGCTACACCTTC
CASSSRVLYGYTF
>TRBV5-1|.|TRBJ2-1|16|TRBD2
TGCGCCAGCAGCCCCTGGACTGTAGCGGGGTACAATGAGCAGTTCTTC
CASSPWTVAGYNEQFF
>TRBV28|once|TRBJ1-1|15|TRBD1
TGTGCCAGCAGTTTATACGCCGGGACAGACTCTGAAGCTTTCTTT
CASSLYAGTDSEAFF
>TRBV7-2|.|TRBJ2-1|13|.
TGTGCCAGCAGCTACTTATTTATCAATGAGCAGTTCTTC
CASSYLFINEQFF
>TRBV9|.|TRBJ2-7|16|TRBD2
TGTGCCAGCAGCGCATTCGTGACTAGCAATGCCTACGAGCAGTACTTC
CASSAFVTSNAYEQYF
>TRBV9|.|TRBJ2-1|15|.
TGTGCCAGCAGCGTAGCTGGGGCCAACTCGGATGAGCAGTTCTTC
CASSVAGANSDEQFF